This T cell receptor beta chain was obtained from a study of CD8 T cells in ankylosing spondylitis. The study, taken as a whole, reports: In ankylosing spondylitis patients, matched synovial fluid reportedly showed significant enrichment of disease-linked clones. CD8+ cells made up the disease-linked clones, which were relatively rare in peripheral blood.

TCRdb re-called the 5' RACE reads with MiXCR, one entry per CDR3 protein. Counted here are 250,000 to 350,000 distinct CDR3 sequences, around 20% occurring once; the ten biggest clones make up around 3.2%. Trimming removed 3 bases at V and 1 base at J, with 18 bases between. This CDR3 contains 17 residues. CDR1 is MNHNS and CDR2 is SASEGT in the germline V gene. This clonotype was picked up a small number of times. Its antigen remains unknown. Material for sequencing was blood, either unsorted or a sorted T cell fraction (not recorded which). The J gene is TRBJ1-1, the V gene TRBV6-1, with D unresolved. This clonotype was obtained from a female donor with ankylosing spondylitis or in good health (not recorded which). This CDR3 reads CASSETRAFQRNTEAFF. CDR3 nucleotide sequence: TGTGCCAGCAGTGAGACCCGGGCATTCCAAAGGAACACTGAAGCTTTCTTT.